The 25 T cell receptor beta chains given below trace back to one sample, sequenced in a study of T cell responses to AZD1222 COVID-19 vaccine. Libraries were prepared by immunoSEQ multiplex PCR; TCRdb keeps only in-frame clonotypes and omits some of them. The table lists around 30,000 clones, 93% of them singletons. The specimen was peripheral blood, collected on day 0 of AZD1222 vaccination. The receptors derive from an adult in good health.

The CDR3 nucleotides read TGCGCCAGCAGCTTGGTCTCTCGGACCACGCTGGGCAATGAGCAGTTCTTC. Translated: CASSLVSRTTLGNEQFF. The chain has TRBV5-1 and TRBJ2-1, with D uncertain. The length of the CDR3 is 17 residues. V lost 0 bases and J lost 6, with 19 bases in between. Germline V gene lookup returns CDR1 SGHRS and CDR2 YFSETQ.

This chain joins TRBV6-5 and TRBJ2-1; D gene unclear. The germline V and J ends were trimmed by 3 bases and 2 bases, with 8 bases remaining between them. The CDR3 length is 14 residues. Per germline, CDR1 MNHEY and CDR2 SVGAGI. This chain's CDR3 is CASSYGGPYNEQFF. In nucleotides, the CDR3 is TGTGCCAGCAGTTATGGTGGGCCCTACAATGAGCAGTTCTTC.

The chain joins TRBV25-1 to TRBJ2-1; 10 bases fit TRBD2. The CDR3 has 17 residues. Trimming cost V 3 bases and J 1 base; bases outside gene matches: 6. Germline loops: CDR1 MGHDK, CDR2 SYGVNS. DNA for the CDR3: TGTGCCAGCAGTGATTTTCCTAGCGGGAGTTCCTACAATGAGCAGTTCTTC. Residues: CASSDFPSGSSYNEQFF.

This sequence joins TRBV5-4 and TRBJ1-1; maybe TRBD1 (5 bases). Germline V lookup: CDR1 SGHNT, CDR2 YYREEE (reference sequence). CDR3 length: 15 residues. V lost 0 bases to trimming and J lost 2 bases, with 11 bases between them. In DNA form, the CDR3 reads TGTGCCAGCAGCTTGGACCCGGGACCCAACACTGAAGCTTTCTTT. It translates to CASSLDPGPNTEAFF.

The chain uses TRBV14 and TRBJ1-1, with D unclear. The germline V gene encodes CDR1 SGHDN and CDR2 FVKESK. The germline V and J ends were trimmed by 3 bases and 4 bases, with 9 bases remaining between them. CDR3 length: 13 residues. The CDR3 is CASSHGESTEAFF. Written as DNA, the CDR3 is TGTGCCAGCAGCCACGGAGAAAGCACTGAAGCTTTCTTT. Complete variable domain (other parts from reference TRBV14 and TRBJ1-1): EAGVTQFPSHSVIEKGQTVTLRCDPISGHDNLYWYRRVMGKEIKFLLHFVKESKQDESGMPNNRFLAERTGGTYSTLKVQPAELEDSGVYFCASSHGESTEAFFGQGTRLTVV.

V is TRBV7-9 and J is TRBJ2-7; 8 bases map to TRBD1. Germline V gene data show CDR1 as SEHNR and CDR2 as FQNEAQ (reference sequence). This CDR3 contains 16 residues. V lost 3 bases, J lost 1 base, and 8 bases stayed unmatched. The CDR3 nucleotides read TGTGCCAGCAGCTTGACCAGACAGGGGTGGTCCTACGAGCAGTACTTC. Translated: CASSLTRQGWSYEQYF. Combining the CDR3 with reference TRBV7-9 and TRBJ2-7 gives the whole variable domain DTGVSQNPRHKITKRGQNVTFRCDPISEHNRLYWYRQTLGQGPEFLTYFQNEAQLEKSRLLSDRFSAERPKGSFSTLEIQRTEQGDSAMYLCASSLTRQGWSYEQYFGPGTRLTVT.

The V call is TRBV5-1, the J call TRBJ1-5; no definite D call. Germline V gene data show CDR1 as SGHRS and CDR2 as YFSETQ. The CDR3 has 14 amino acids. The V and J ends lost 0 bases and 2 bases respectively, with 6 bases between them. DNA of the CDR3: TGCGCCAGCAGCTTGGAAGGAGGCAATCAGCCCCAGCATTTT. It yields the protein CASSLEGGNQPQHF.

This clone was seen a few times. The chain joins TRBV5-4 to TRBJ2-7; D gene unclear. Trimming removed 0 bases at V and 2 bases at J, with 15 bases between. The CDR3 has 16 residues. CDR1 SGHNT and CDR2 YYREEE come from the germline V gene (reference sequence). The CDR3: CASSLGSATSTYEQYF. CDR3 DNA sequence: TGTGCCAGCAGCTTGGGGAGTGCGACGTCTACCTACGAGCAGTACTTC.

The chain couples TRBV13 to TRBJ1-1; no definite D call. This CDR3 contains 14 residues. Germline-derived CDR1 and CDR2 are PRHDT and FYEKMQ (reference sequence). Trimming pared 3 bases from V and 5 bases from J, leaving 13 bases between. CDR3 nucleotides: TGTGCCAGCAGCTTTGAGGGCGAGTGGACTGAAGCTTTCTTT. It is translated as CASSFEGEWTEAFF. The full variable domain, its missing parts supplied by reference TRBV13 and TRBJ1-1, is AAGVIQSPRHLIKEKRETATLKCYPIPRHDTVYWYQQGPGQDPQFLISFYEKMQSDKGSIPDRFSAQQFSDYHSELNMSSLELGDSALYFCASSFEGEWTEAFFGQGTRLTVV.

This sequence joins TRBV5-1 and TRBJ1-1; 8 nucleotides align to TRBD1. The V segment lost 0 bases and the J segment 5 bases; nucleotides outside the gene matches: 6. CDR3 length: 15 amino acids. Germline V CDR1 and CDR2: SGHRS, YFSETQ. The chain's CDR3 is CASSLGGQAVTEAFF. The CDR3, as DNA: TGCGCCAGCAGCTTGGGGGGACAGGCGGTGACTGAAGCTTTCTTT.

The rearrangement links TRBV27 to TRBJ1-1; 10 bases align to TRBD1. J lost 0 bases, V lost 7 bases, and 14 bases had no gene match. This CDR3 spans 18 amino acids. Germline-derived CDR1 and CDR2 are MNHEY and SMNVEV (reference sequence). CDR3 protein: CASTPMGDRGSMNTEAFF. DNA for the CDR3: TGTGCCAGCACCCCAATGGGGGACAGGGGTTCAATGAACACTGAAGCTTTCTTT.

J is TRBJ2-2 and V is TRBV4-2, with 9 nucleotides matching TRBD2. CDR1 LGHNA and CDR2 YNFKEQ come from the germline V gene. The V segment lost 6 bases and the J segment 4 bases; nucleotides outside the gene matches: 6. The CDR3 is made up of 15 amino acids. The DNA of the CDR3 is TGTGCCAGCAGATCGAGCGGGGGGACCACCGGGGAGCTGTTTTTT. It is translated as CASRSSGGTTGELFF.

The chain combines TRBV6-5 with TRBJ1-4, with D possibly TRBD1 on 5 matching bases. This CDR3 region has 14 residues. Germline assignment: CDR1 MNHEY and CDR2 SVGAGI. V lost 6 bases, J lost 0 bases, and 8 bases lay in between. This chain's CDR3 is CASRETATNEKLFF. The CDR3 DNA follows: TGTGCCAGCAGAGAGACAGCAACTAATGAAAAACTGTTTTTT.

V is TRBV11-2 and J is TRBJ1-4; 7 bases align to TRBD1. This CDR3 region has 19 residues. Germline V gene lookup returns CDR1 SGHAT and CDR2 FQNNGV. The J segment lost 6 bases and the V segment lost 0 bases, leaving 16 bases of the junction unmatched. CDR3 sequence (DNA): TGTGCCAGCAGCTTAGATTCCCCCCCGCGACAGGGTTCGTATGAAAAACTGTTTTTT. Its translation is CASSLDSPPRQGSYEKLFF.

The chain carries TRBV6-2 or TRBV6-3 and TRBJ1-5, with D hard to call. The V gene's germline CDR1 is MNHEY and CDR2 SVGEGT. The CDR3 loop spans 18 amino acids. The V end lost 0 bases, the J end lost 1 base, and 16 bases lay between the germline ends. The CDR3 sequence: CASSYSLRGSRSNQPQHF. CDR3 sequence (DNA): TGTGCCAGCAGTTACTCGCTCCGGGGTAGTCGGAGCAATCAGCCCCAGCATTTT.

Comments on this clone: One junction end disagrees with the germline gene, perhaps due to a read error. This rearrangement joins TRBV12-3 or TRBV12-4 to TRBJ2-1, with 7 bases identical to TRBD1. This CDR3 has 13 amino acids. This CDR3 is CATSFRGFGEQFF. CDR3 DNA: TGTGCCACCAGTTTCAGGGGGTTTGGGGAGCAGTTCTTC.

This clone appeared a single time. The V and J genes are TRBV28 and TRBJ2-7; possibly TRBD1 or TRBD2 for D (5 bases each). The length of the CDR3 is 13 residues. Germline values: CDR1 MDHEN, CDR2 SYDVKM. The V end was cut by 4 bases, the J end by 7 bases, with 14 bases between. This CDR3 reads CASSSATGREQYF. CDR3 DNA sequence: TGTGCCAGCAGTTCCGCAACGGGGCGTGAGCAGTACTTC.

The gene calls are TRBV12-5 and TRBJ2-3; tentative D call: TRBD2 (5 bases). Germline V lookup: CDR1 LGHNT, CDR2 FRNRAP. With 5 bases removed from V and 0 bases from J, the gap between germline ends came to 12 bases. The CDR3 has 15 residues. Here the CDR3 DNA reads TGTGCTAGTGGTCGCGTCGGCGGGAGCACAGATACGCAGTATTTT. Translating it yields CASGRVGGSTDTQYF.

This clone was seen a single time. V gene TRBV29-1 combines with J gene TRBJ2-1, with 11 bases aligning to TRBD1. This CDR3 comprises 17 residues. After removal of 0 bases from V and 9 bases from J, the junction contained 13 bases not matched to a gene. CDR1 SQVTM and CDR2 ANQGSEA come from the germline V gene. The chain's CDR3 is CSVEDYAGQGAVGEQFF. DNA of the CDR3: TGCAGCGTTGAAGACTATGCAGGACAGGGGGCTGTAGGTGAGCAGTTCTTC.

This clone came up once. J is TRBJ1-4 and V is TRBV7-9; tentative D call: TRBD1 (5 bases). Germline V gene data show CDR1 as SEHNR and CDR2 as FQNEAQ (reference sequence). Trimming removed 2 bases from V and 4 bases from J, with 11 bases in between. The CDR3 totals 15 residues. Here the CDR3 DNA reads TGTGCCAGCAGCTTAATAGGGCAGGGTAATGAAAAACTGTTTTTT. It codes for CASSLIGQGNEKLFF.

The V and J genes are TRBV27 and TRBJ2-1, with 15 bases identical to TRBD2. From germline, CDR1 is MNHEY and CDR2 SMNVEV (reference sequence). V shed 3 bases, J shed 0 bases, and the junction held 3 bases outside the gene matches. CDR3 length: 18 amino acids. CDR3 amino acids: CASSLGLAGGISYNEQFF. For the CDR3, the DNA is TGTGCCAGCAGTTTGGGACTAGCGGGAGGCATCTCCTACAATGAGCAGTTCTTC.

The chain employs TRBV28 and TRBJ1-6, with no clear D. This CDR3 has 14 residues. CDR1 is MDHEN, CDR2 SYDVKM, per germline. Trimming removed 2 bases from V and 7 bases from J, with 9 bases in between. The DNA of the CDR3 is TGTGCCAGCAGTTTAGGGGAAAAGAATTCACCCCTCCACTTT. Translation gives CASSLGEKNSPLHF.

This chain uses TRBV5-1 with TRBJ2-7; 13 nucleotides align to TRBD2. Trimming removed 0 bases from V and 9 bases from J; junction bases left unmatched: 6. The CDR3 is 15 amino acids. CDR1 and CDR2 from the germline V gene are SGHRS and YFSETQ. The CDR3 reads CASSLELAGGQVQYF. DNA for the CDR3: TGCGCCAGCAGCTTGGAACTAGCGGGAGGGCAAGTGCAGTACTTC.

V is TRBV28 and J is TRBJ1-3; D is perhaps TRBD1 (5 bases). The CDR3 has 16 amino acids. From germline, CDR1 is MDHEN and CDR2 SYDVKM. The ends were cut back, 2 bases at V and 0 bases at J, with 11 bases in the middle. The CDR3 sequence: CASSLRAGPSGNTIYF. The CDR3 coding sequence is TGTGCCAGCAGTTTAAGGGCAGGGCCCTCTGGAAACACCATATATTTT.

This rearrangement joins TRBV7-9 to TRBJ1-6, with a possible D match to TRBD1 (5 bases). Germline CDR1 reads SEHNR; CDR2 reads FQNEAQ (reference sequence). Trimming shortened V by 2 bases and J by 10 bases, and 6 bases separated the two germline ends. The CDR3 consists of 12 residues. Here the CDR3 DNA reads TGTGCCAGCAGCTTACAGGGATCACCCCTCCACTTT. Its protein product is CASSLQGSPLHF.